One sample yielded the 2 T cell receptor beta chains listed below, sequenced in a study of blood T cells in healthy people across ages. It was with a sample-barcoded 5' primer and a J-beta primer mix that a second PCR of roughly 7 to 12 cycles was run. Using its own MiXCR run on the 5' RACE reads, TCRdb lists one record per CDR3 protein. This table has 790,000 or so distinct CDR3 sequences, around half appearing once. Material: blood. All receptors derive from a man at least 80 years old in good health.

The chain uses TRBV9 and TRBJ2-3; 12 nucleotides align to TRBD2. Germline values: CDR1 SGDLS, CDR2 YYNGEE. Losses at the gene ends were 1 base for V and 5 bases for J; bases not matched to a gene: 2. The CDR3 spans 15 residues. The CDR3 coding sequence is TGTGCCAGCAGCGTAAGGACTAGCGGGATAGATACGCAGTATTTT. Translating gives CASSVRTSGIDTQYF.

The chain recombines TRBV11-2 with TRBJ2-3, with 9 bases matching TRBD1. CDR1 and CDR2 (germline): SGHAT, FQNNGV. The CDR3 extends over 13 amino acids. Trimming cost V 8 bases and J 7 bases; bases outside gene matches: 7. As DNA, the CDR3 is TGTGCCAGCTCGGGGACAGGGATAAATACGCAGTATTTT. It translates to CASSGTGINTQYF. Variable domain in full (rest from reference TRBV11-2 and TRBJ2-3): EAGVAQSPRYKIIEKRQSVAFWCNPISGHATLYWYQQILGQGPKLLIQFQNNGVVDDSQLPKDRFSAERLKGVDSTLKIQPAKLEDSAVYLCASSGTGINTQYFGPGTRLTVL.